This T cell receptor beta chain was sequenced during a study of shared clonotypes between healthy human individuals. Study summary: Donors, aged 18 to 49, were a couple of women and three men. The study's findings and limits: Naive subsets tended to show greater estimated richness than memory subsets.

Within Nashville, Tennessee resided all donors, each a Caucasian adult. The repertoire was sequenced with immunoSEQ multiplex PCR; TCRdb's copy has only in-frame clones and lacks some. The data show about 600,000 clones, more than 95% seen once. Note on this clone: Antigen: not known.

V shed 2 bases, J shed 1 base, and the junction held 5 bases outside the gene matches. Germline CDR1 reads LNHDA; CDR2 reads SQIVND (reference sequence). The CDR3 has 17 amino acids. This sequence originates from a woman aged 25 to 39 in good health. The chain couples TRBV19 to TRBJ2-6; TRBD1 aligns across 7 bases. The sample comprised naive CD4+ T cells sorted from blood. The subset is: CD45RA+ positively selected. DNA for the CDR3: TGTGCCAGTAGTATAAGGAGACAGGGTTCTGGGGCCAACGTCCTGACTTTC. Translation: CASSIRRQGSGANVLTF.